This T cell receptor beta chain was documented in a study of T cell responses to AZD1222 COVID-19 vaccine (dated by TCRdb to the early 2020s). For context, the study as a whole: AZD1222 recipients whose second dose came at about 4 weeks and those whose second dose came at about 12 weeks were combined into one group, since spike-specific TCR depth and breadth did not differ between the two schedules. TCR sequencing covered more than 230 trial participants: 207 given two doses of AZD1222 and 26 given two doses of MenACWY control vaccine. Trial participants were enrolled by age into subgroups of 18-55, 56-69 and 70-plus years, and around 150, 29 and 61 TCR-sequenced participants, respectively, were included in these subgroups.

Summary of the overall study and its limitations: Conclusions about previously exposed vaccinees are limited because only six or seven AZD1222 recipients were SARS-CoV-2 seropositive at baseline. The 56-69-year group was small, and its depth increase did not reach significance, likely because of low power. Because no day 14 peak-response samples were available, the repertoires could be characterized only after the peak T cell response. Participants were mostly white British, with more females than males. The authors suggested clonal diversity may have been underestimated. Spike-specific TCR breadth and depth rose significantly after two AZD1222 doses compared with day 0 and with MenACWY recipients. The vaccine-associated CD4 TCRs covered the entire spike protein, and the dominant responses fell in regions 160-218 and 743-854. Nearly half of unique spike-specific TCRs reportedly recognized epitopes outside regions mutated in the B.1.351 and B.1.1.7 variants.

Taken from the germline V gene, the CDR1 and CDR2 loops are SNHLY and FYNNEI. The junction shows trimming of 3 bases on V and 4 bases on J, plus 12 bases between the germline ends. Counted from cysteine to phenylalanine, this CDR3 has 14 amino acids. Only CDR3 DNA is held: 42 bases, read in frame from base 1. A remark on this clone: Its target antigen remains unknown. Per-nucleotide qualities are absent, and no much larger clonotype sits a single base away.

The time point tag for this specimen amounts to: baseline before first vaccination. Samples from vaccinated people were obtained from the UK trials COV001 and COV002, which included a single-blind randomized controlled phase 2/3 trial of AZD1222 (ChAdOx1 nCoV-19) in healthy adults. For TCRbeta chain sequencing, PBMC samples were collected from trial participants at day 0 and at day 28 after the second dose. The CDR3 regions of human TCRbeta chains were subjected to immunosequencing. The original methods were these. Repertoire TCRs were matched against a reference library of SARS-CoV-2-specific TCRs generated with the MIRA antigen-specificity platform. Breadth was defined as the fraction of unique TCRs that were SARS-CoV-2-associated. Depth was defined as the fraction of total T cells that were SARS-CoV-2-associated. Using the MIRA data, each spike-specific TCR was assigned both to the spike region to which the TCR was reactive and to a CD4 or CD8 class. Log10-transformed breadth and depth values were compared by one-way ANOVA with Sidak's multiple comparisons tests. As stored in TCRdb, this immuneACCESS dataset retains in-frame rearrangements with V and J assigned. A fraction of the clones does not appear; measured against another copy, unresolved V genes explain less than half of the discrepancy, and the remainder lacks a known reason. The D gene and trimming were derived from the DNA, and the V and J assignments and clone size from that table. Here the sample has 130,000 or so clones; roughly 94% occur a single time. 1.5% to 2% of the sample belongs to the ten largest clones.

Recombination connected TRBV2 to TRBJ1-2; TRBD1 might be the D gene, on 5 matching bases. This TCR was sampled from an adult in good health. The sample here was peripheral blood, taken on day 0 of AZD1222 vaccination. The base sequence is TGTGCCAGCAGTGATAGGTTGGGGGGCTATGGCTACACCTTC. The encoded protein is CASSDRLGGYGYTF.